These T cell receptor beta chains were read from a single sample in a study of T cells in Graves' hyperthyroidism and ophthalmopathy. TCRdb ran MiXCR on the multiplex PCR reads and lists one entry per CDR3 protein. There are some 300,000 distinct CDR3 sequences in the sample; about 15% occur only once, and approximately 35% lies in the top ten. The sample consisted of blood. The receptors here all came from a man aged 25-40 years with Graves' hyperthyroidism. Both conserved end residues are trimmed from each CDR3. The order of the fields is J gene, V gene, clone size, CDR3 protein. Some rows have no size entry. The others give once, few or many, or a class for an expanded clone.

TRBJ1-5 TRBV5-8 many ASSLREGVNQPQH
TRBJ1-4 TRBV6-5 - ASSYSRTNEKLF
TRBJ2-7 TRBV5-6 few ASSLEGARSHEQY
TRBJ2-3 TRBV7-2 many ASSAQTGGDTQY
TRBJ2-7 TRBV5-1 many ASSTSGISEQY
TRBJ1-2 TRBV4-2 - ASSRRDVDYGYT
TRBJ2-1 TRBV7-9 - ASSNSGQGAVSSYNDQF
TRBJ2-1 TRBV7-9 - ASSLGTRGTAMGSYNEQF
TRBJ2-1 TRBV3-1 - ASSPLVGSYNEQF
TRBJ2-7 TRBV29-1 few SVLLGSYEQY
TRBJ2-4 TRBV7-2 many ASSRGPSGYKY
TRBJ2-5 TRBV5-1 - ASSSNLAVQETQY
TRBJ2-5 TRBV20-1 few SADEEGPQSLETQY
TRBJ1-3 TRBV19 - AAVGPSGNTIY
TRBJ2-7 TRBV28 few ASSLPPGTGSLYEQY
TRBJ2-4 TRBV28 many ASSLGTGPLAKNIQY
TRBJ1-5 TRBV2 - ASSDVRNQPQH
TRBJ2-7 TRBV7-3 many ASSPGGSPGEQY
TRBJ2-7 TRBV12-3/TRBV12-4 - ASSGQGGEQY
TRBJ2-5 TRBV2 many ASRRQRESSGTQY
TRBJ2-2 TRBV6-4 - ASSTGDSTGELF
TRBJ2-7 TRBV28 - ASMAGGPHEQY
TRBJ2-1 TRBV18 many ASSPGLAAYNEQF
TRBJ2-7 TRBV29-1 many SVRGGGHTYEQY
TRBJ2-2 TRBV7-3 - ASSPNFLDRGLGGELF
TRBJ2-5 TRBV6-1 - ASSEDPWETQY
TRBJ2-3 TRBV12-3/TRBV12-4 - ASRRESHTQY
TRBJ2-1 TRBV15 few ATREGPSSYNEQF
TRBJ2-3 TRBV10-2 many ASSYPPGTGLGDTQY
TRBJ2-3 TRBV7-2 - ASSLLAGGFDTQY
TRBJ2-2 TRBV6-4 - ASYRGAVSVNAGELF
TRBJ1-2 TRBV12-3/TRBV12-4 - ASRSDYYYGYT
TRBJ2-7 TRBV5-5 many ASSFIYEQY
TRBJ2-7 TRBV7-8 many ASSTTRDSSYEQY
TRBJ2-1 TRBV5-1 few ASSAPAYNEQF
TRBJ2-3 TRBV11-2 many ASSFDRYSTDTQY